This passage covers 20 T cell receptor beta chains from one sample sequenced in a study of early T cells in non-severe SARS-CoV-2 infection. A single record per CDR3 protein comes from TCRdb applying MiXCR to the 5' RACE reads. The sample consists of 88,000 or so distinct CDR3 sequences, 15% of them appearing once. The sequenced sample was whole blood. The receptors stem from an adult who was a healthcare worker with PCR-confirmed SARS-CoV-2 infection or an uninfected control (not recorded which).

This clonotype was seen more than once but under ten times. DNA of the CDR3: TGTGCCATCAGTGAGTCACAACAGCCCCAGCATTTT. Its protein is CAISESQQPQHF. The V and J genes are TRBV10-3 and TRBJ1-5, with D hard to call. Trimming shortened V by 0 bases and J by 7 bases, and 4 bases separated the two germline ends. Germline CDR1 is ENHRY and CDR2 is SYGVKD. This CDR3 comprises 12 residues.

This clonotype was recorded at least ten times. This rearrangement joins TRBV2 to TRBJ1-3, with 10 bases fitting TRBD1. The CDR3 length is 15 residues. Germline V gene lookup returns CDR1 SNHLY and CDR2 FYNNEI. Trimming took 5 bases from V and 4 from J; bases not matched to a gene: 5. The CDR3 protein is CASSSDRGRGNTIYF. The CDR3 coding sequence is TGTGCCAGCAGTTCTGACAGGGGGCGAGGAAACACCATATATTTT.

This clonotype occurred many times. The chain joins TRBV2 to TRBJ2-1, with TRBD2 matching 11 bases. The J segment lost 8 bases and the V segment lost 1 base, leaving 4 bases of the junction unmatched. The germline V gene encodes CDR1 SNHLY and CDR2 FYNNEI. The CDR3 spans 15 residues. The CDR3 reads CASSEGISGRDEQFF. The CDR3 DNA reads as TGTGCCAGCAGTGAAGGGATTAGCGGGAGGGATGAGCAGTTCTTC.

This sequence joins TRBV29-1 and TRBJ2-3, with 7 bases aligning to TRBD1. V was clipped by 6 bases and J by 0 bases; unmatched bases: 18. Germline V lookup: CDR1 SQVTM, CDR2 ANQGSEA. CDR3 length equals 18 residues. The CDR3 here is CSVGDRVVFGLSTDTQYF. The CDR3 DNA reads TGCAGCGTAGGAGACAGGGTTGTGTTTGGGCTAAGCACAGATACGCAGTATTTT.

This clonotype was seen only a few times. The V gene is TRBV28, the J gene TRBJ1-1; TRBD1 is a possible D gene (5 bases). The ends were cut back, 7 bases at V and 7 bases at J, with 16 bases in the middle. The CDR3 length is 13 residues. Germline lookup yields CDR1 MDHEN and CDR2 SYDVKM. The CDR3 DNA is TGTGCCAGCACTCCCGGGTGGGGGTTTGAAGCTTTCTTT. Protein sequence: CASTPGWGFEAFF.

With respect to this clonotype: Relative to the germline gene, one junction end is altered; a read error may explain this. This sequence joins TRBV6-5 and TRBJ1-3; D may be TRBD1 (6 bases). The CDR3 consists of 16 residues. CDR1 and CDR2 (germline): MNHEY, SVGAGI. CDR3 sequence: CASSYSTGYSENTIYF. The CDR3 bases are TGTGCCAGCAGTTACTCTACAGGGTACTCTGAAAACACCATATATTTT.

The chain has TRBV7-6 and TRBJ2-2, with D unclear. Germline values: CDR1 SGHVS, CDR2 FNYEAQ. The CDR3 totals 12 residues. The ends were cut back, 2 bases at V and 10 bases at J, with 8 bases in the middle. CDR3 region: CASSLSRVELFF. CDR3 sequence (DNA): TGTGCCAGCAGCTTATCTAGGGTGGAGCTGTTTTTT.

This clonotype was observed a handful of times. The chain recombines TRBV7-6 with TRBJ1-1, with TRBD1 matching 7 bases. The germline gives CDR1 SGHVS, CDR2 FNYEAQ. With 2 bases clipped from V and 6 bases from J, the junction kept 6 bases outside the gene matches. CDR3 length: 14 amino acids. The CDR3, as DNA: TGTGCCAGCAGCTTACGGGACAGCTCGGCTGAAGCTTTCTTT. Its translation is CASSLRDSSAEAFF. Complete variable domain (other parts from reference TRBV7-6 and TRBJ1-1): GAGVSQSPRYKVTKRGQDVALRCDPISGHVSLYWYRQALGQGPEFLTYFNYEAQQDKSGLPNDRFSAERPEGSISTLTIQRTEQRDSAMYRCASSLRDSSAEAFFGQGTRLTVV.

This clonotype was seen ten or more times. This chain uses TRBV12-3 or TRBV12-4 with TRBJ1-1; D gene uncertain. The CDR3 has 11 residues. V gave up 3 bases and J gave up 11 bases, with 10 bases separating them. The CDR3 spells CASSLRDWAFF. DNA for the CDR3: TGTGCCAGCAGTTTGAGGGATTGGGCTTTCTTT.

The CDR3 sequence is CASSSSSVRNEQFF. The CDR3, as DNA: TGTGCCAGCAGCTCAAGTAGCGTCCGCAATGAGCAGTTCTTC. The chain carries TRBV11-3 and TRBJ2-1, with D possibly TRBD2 on 5 matching bases. Trimming stripped 4 bases from V and 6 bases from J, with 13 bases between. This CDR3 has 14 residues. Germline CDR1 SGHNT, CDR2 YENEEA. Drawing the rest from reference TRBV11-3 and TRBJ2-1, the complete variable domain is EAGVVQSPRYKIIEKKQPVAFWCNPISGHNTLYWYLQNLGQGPELLIRYENEEAVDDSQLPKDRFSAERLKGVDSTLKIQPAELGDSAVYLCASSSSSVRNEQFFGPGTRLTVL.

This clonotype was detected only a few times. The chain joins TRBV10-3 to TRBJ2-1; D call uncertain. The V and J ends lost 6 bases and 3 bases respectively, with 6 bases between them. The CDR3 length is 12 residues. In germline, CDR1 is ENHRY, CDR2 SYGVKD. This CDR3 is CAIRSYYNEQFF. CDR3 bases: TGTGCCATCAGGAGCTACTACAATGAGCAGTTCTTC.

The chain carries TRBV4-1 and TRBJ2-5; 10 bases align to TRBD2. CDR1 and CDR2 from the germline V gene are MGHRA and YSYEKL. The CDR3 spans 15 residues. Trimming removed 2 bases from V and 5 bases from J; junction bases left unmatched: 5. CDR3 nucleotide sequence: TGCGCCAGCAGCCAAAGCGGGAGGGCCCTGGAGACCCAGTACTTC. As protein: CASSQSGRALETQYF.

This clonotype was seen at least ten times. This rearrangement joins TRBV6-5 to TRBJ2-3; D call uncertain. The CDR3 covers 14 residues. In germline, CDR1 is MNHEY, CDR2 SVGAGI. The V end lost 4 bases, the J end lost 1 base, and 9 bases lay between the germline ends. The CDR3 DNA reads TGTGCCAGCAGTTTGTCATTGGGCACAGATACGCAGTATTTT. Its translation: CASSLSLGTDTQYF.

This clonotype occurred a few times. The chain is built from TRBV29-1 and TRBJ1-2; D unresolved. V gave up 3 bases and J gave up 5 bases, with 4 bases separating them. The CDR3 has 10 amino acids. Germline lookup yields CDR1 SQVTM and CDR2 ANQGSEA. In DNA form, the CDR3 reads TGCAGCGTTGAGGAATATGGCTACACCTTC. Translated, it gives CSVEEYGYTF.

V usage is TRBV28 and J usage is TRBJ2-7, with unresolved D. The germline V gene encodes CDR1 MDHEN and CDR2 SYDVKM. V lost 5 bases to trimming and J lost 5 bases, with 7 bases between them. The CDR3 is 11 amino acids. The CDR3 DNA is TGTGCCAGCAGTATGGTGGACGAGCAGTACTTC. As protein: CASSMVDEQYF. Full variable domain (rest looked up from reference TRBV28 and TRBJ2-7): DVKVTQSSRYLVKRTGEKVFLECVQDMDHENMFWYRQDPGLGLRLIYFSYDVKMKEKGDIPEGYSVSREKKERFSLILESASTNQTSMYLCASSMVDEQYFGPGTRLTVT.

Ten or more counts support this clonotype. The chain couples TRBV19 to TRBJ2-1; TRBD2 agrees at 7 bases. Trimming removed 7 bases from V and 4 bases from J; junction bases left unmatched: 7. CDR3 length: 14 residues. Germline CDR1 is LNHDA and CDR2 is SQIVND (reference sequence). CDR3 residues: CASTFSGRYNEQFF. DNA of the CDR3: TGTGCCAGTACCTTTAGCGGGCGTTACAATGAGCAGTTCTTC.

This clonotype was found many times. The DNA of the CDR3 is TGCAGTGCTAGAGAGACAGGGGAGGTAACCGGGGAGCTGTTTTTT. This gives the protein CSARETGEVTGELFF. The chain recombines TRBV20-1 with TRBJ2-2, with TRBD1 identical over 8 bases. Germline V gives CDR1 DFQATT, CDR2 SNEGSKA (reference sequence). The CDR3 totals 15 residues. Germline trimming cut 0 bases from V and 5 bases from J; bases unmatched to any gene: 5.

The sample holds a few counts of this clonotype. The chain joins TRBV28 to TRBJ2-7; D is unclear. This CDR3 contains 13 residues. V was shortened by 8 bases and J by 0 bases, with 11 bases between the two germline ends. Germline values: CDR1 MDHEN, CDR2 SYDVKM. The CDR3 region is CASGSANSYEQYF. In nucleotides, the CDR3 is TGTGCCAGCGGGTCGGCCAACTCCTACGAGCAGTACTTC.

This clonotype was observed at least ten times. The CDR3 loop is CASSLGEKLFF. CDR3 bases: TGTGCCAGCAGTTTAGGCGAAAAACTGTTTTTT. The V gene is TRBV12-3 or TRBV12-4, the J gene TRBJ1-4; D uncertain. Trimming left V 1 base short and J 8 bases short, with 2 bases between. The CDR3 is 11 amino acids.

This clonotype was found a few times. V usage is TRBV20-1 and J usage is TRBJ1-4; D is unclear. Germline CDR1 reads DFQATT; CDR2 reads SNEGSKA (reference sequence). V lost 2 bases to trimming and J lost 5 bases, with 12 bases between them. The CDR3 spans 14 residues. CDR3 nucleotide sequence: TGCAGTGCTAGAACGGGGTCGGGGAATGAAAAACTGTTTTTT. Encoded protein: CSARTGSGNEKLFF.